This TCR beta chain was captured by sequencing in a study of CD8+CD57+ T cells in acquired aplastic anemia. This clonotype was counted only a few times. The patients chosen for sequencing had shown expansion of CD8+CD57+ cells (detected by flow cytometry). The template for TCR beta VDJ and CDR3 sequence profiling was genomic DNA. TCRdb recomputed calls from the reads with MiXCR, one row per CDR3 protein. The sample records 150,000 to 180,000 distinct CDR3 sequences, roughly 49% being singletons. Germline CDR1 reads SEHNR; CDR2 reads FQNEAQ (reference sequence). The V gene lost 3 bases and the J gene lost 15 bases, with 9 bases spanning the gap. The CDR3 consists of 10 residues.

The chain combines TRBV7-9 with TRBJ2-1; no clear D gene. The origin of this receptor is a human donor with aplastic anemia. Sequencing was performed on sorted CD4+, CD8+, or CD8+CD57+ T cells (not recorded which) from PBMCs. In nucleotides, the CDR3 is TGTGCCAGCAGCTTGCTGATACCGTTCTTC. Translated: CASSLLIPFF.